This TCR beta chain was identified during a study of CD8 T cells in Susac syndrome. When the RNA was reverse transcribed, random hexamers were used with an input of about 0.5 to 1 ug. The TCR beta CDR3 was amplified by immunoSEQ multiplex PCR across 54 Vbeta, 13 Jbeta. MiXCR, applied by TCRdb to the immunoSEQ multiplex PCR reads, yields one record per CDR3 protein. The sample holds under 250,000 distinct CDR3 sequences, about 95% seen once. Germline assignment: CDR1 SGHTA and CDR2 FQGNSA. Trimming stripped 7 bases from V and 4 bases from J, with 10 bases between. The CDR3 totals 12 residues. This receptor was identified in a human donor with Susac syndrome. The sample comprised CD4+ T cells from PBMCs. The rearrangement joins TRBV7-2 to TRBJ1-1, with D possibly being TRBD1 (6 bases). CDR3 DNA sequence: TGTGCCAGCACCCGGGGGGCCACTGAAGCTTTCTTT. Translation gives CASTRGATEAFF.